Listed below are T cell receptor beta chains from one sample, sequenced in a study of blood T cell repertoires in COVID-19. The data were produced by immunoSEQ multiplex PCR, yet TCRdb's version contains in-frame clones alone and is incomplete. Here the sample spans roughly 230,000 clones, 84% being singletons. The sample consisted of peripheral blood. These receptors originate from a woman of 80 years or more with COVID-19, enrolled during active disease. The CDR3 runs from the conserved cysteine through the conserved F or W. The order of the fields is J gene, clone size, D gene, V gene, CDR3 DNA, CDR3 protein. A D gene is named only where the DNA matches it firmly. Clone size, where shown, is once, few, many, or a class for clones that have expanded.

TRBJ1-6 | few | TRBD1 | TRBV7-9 | TGTGCCAGCAGGGCGACAGGGGACTATAATTCACCCCTCCACTTT | CASRATGDYNSPLHF
TRBJ2-4 | once | TRBD2 | TRBV25-1 | TGTGCCAGCAGTCCCCCCCTGAGCGGGGGGCCAACAAAAAACATTCAGTACTTC | CASSPPLSGGPTKNIQYF
TRBJ1-6 | NA | NA | TRBV28 | TGTGCCAGCACCTCGTCCAGGGGTCGTCAGTCACCCCTCCACTTT | CASTSSRGRQSPLHF
TRBJ2-3 | NA | NA | TRBV25-1 | TGTGCCAGCACCCCCCTGGGGACTGATCCCACAGATACGCAGTATTTT | CASTPLGTDPTDTQYF
TRBJ2-5 | NA | TRBD2 | TRBV5-4 | TGTGCCAGCAGGAGCCGACTAGCGGGGGGACAAGAGACCCAGTACTTC | CASRSRLAGGQETQYF
TRBJ1-5 | NA | TRBD1 | TRBV19 | TGTGCCAGCCCCGACAGGGAAGATCAGCCCCAGCATTTT | CASPDREDQPQHF
TRBJ2-3 | NA | NA | TRBV6-5 | TGTGCCAGCAGTTACTCGGCCACAGATACGCAGTATTTT | CASSYSATDTQYF
TRBJ2-1 | NA | TRBD1 | TRBV28 | TGTGCCAGCAGGGACAGGGCCTACAATGAGCAGTTCTTC | CASRDRAYNEQFF
TRBJ2-2 | NA | NA | TRBV6-5 | TGTGCCAGCAGTTACTGGGGTGGGGGGAGGACCGGGGAGCTGTTTTTT | CASSYWGGGRTGELFF
TRBJ2-5 | NA | TRBD2 | TRBV5-1 | TGCGCCAGCAGCCTGGGGGTCCAGCGGGGGGCCCGTCAAGAGACCCAGTACTTC | CASSLGVQRGARQETQYF
TRBJ2-1 | few | TRBD2 | TRBV5-1 | TGCGCCAGCAGCTTAGGATACAGCGGGGGGTCGGGTGAGCAGTTCTTC | CASSLGYSGGSGEQFF
TRBJ2-5 | NA | TRBD1 | TRBV24-1 | TGTGCCACCAGTGAAGCAACAGGGGGCAGGGAGACCCAGTACTTC | CATSEATGGRETQYF
TRBJ1-1 | NA | NA | TRBV10-3 | TGTGCCATCAAGCCCGGGGGTTTAAACACTGAAGCTTTCTTT | CAIKPGGLNTEAFF
TRBJ1-5 | NA | NA | TRBV6-5 | TGTGCCTGCCAGGTCAGGGGCCCCAATCAGCCCCAGCATTTT | CACQVRGPNQPQHF
TRBJ1-3 | NA | NA | TRBV15 | TGTGCCACCAGCAGAGATTCATCAGGGTTTGGAAACACCATATATTTT | CATSRDSSGFGNTIYF
TRBJ1-3 | NA | TRBD1 | TRBV3-1/TRBV3-2 | TGTGCCAGCAGCCAGATGGCAGGGGGCCGGAACGGAAACACCATATATTTT | CASSQMAGGRNGNTIYF
TRBJ2-2 | NA | TRBD1 | TRBV14 | TGTGCCAGCAGCCAAGTGAGAGGGGGCCTCGGGGAGCTGTTTTTT | CASSQVRGGLGELFF
TRBJ1-6 | NA | TRBD1 | TRBV9 | TGTGCCAGCAGCCCGGACAGGGAATGGTCACCCCTCCACTTT | CASSPDREWSPLHF
TRBJ2-7 | NA | NA | TRBV29-1 | TGCAGCGTTGAACGGCAGGGAGGGGGCGAGCAGTACTTC | CSVERQGGGEQYF
TRBJ2-5 | NA | TRBD2 | TRBV6-5 | TGTGCCAGCACCGGGGGGTTCCAAGAGACCCAGTACTTC | CASTGGFQETQYF
TRBJ2-1 | NA | NA | TRBV4-3 | TGCGCCAGCAGCCAAGATTTTGACAGCGGGAATGAGCAGTTCTTC | CASSQDFDSGNEQFF
TRBJ1-3 | few | NA | TRBV19 | TGTGCCAGTAGTGCATTCACAGGGTCATCCGGAAACACCATATATTTT | CASSAFTGSSGNTIYF
TRBJ1-1 | NA | TRBD1 | TRBV25-1 | TGTGCCAGCAGTCCACCCGGACAGGGTCGCGGAGCTTTCTTT | CASSPPGQGRGAFF
TRBJ1-1 | NA | NA | TRBV27 | TGTGCCAGCAGTTATCGAAGCGTAGGAGAGGGTGAAGCTTTCTTT | CASSYRSVGEGEAFF
TRBJ2-3 | NA | NA | TRBV7-9 | TGTGCCAGCTCGGGCACAGGGAGCACAGATACGCAGTATTTT | CASSGTGSTDTQYF
TRBJ1-5 | NA | NA | TRBV7-9 | TGTGCCAGCAGCTTAACAGGACAAGGCATGAATAGCAATCAGCCCCAGCATTTT | CASSLTGQGMNSNQPQHF
TRBJ2-3 | NA | TRBD2 | TRBV5-1 | TGCGCCAGCAGCAGGACTAGCGGGGGGGGCACAGATACGCAGTATTTT | CASSRTSGGGTDTQYF
TRBJ1-4 | NA | NA | TRBV6-1 | TGTGCCAGCAGTGAGGGGGGGTATGGTGAAAAACTGTTTTTT | CASSEGGYGEKLFF
TRBJ1-2 | once | TRBD1 | TRBV7-2 | TGTGCCAGCAGCACAGGACAGGGTTATGGCTACACCTTC | CASSTGQGYGYTF
TRBJ1-4 | NA | NA | TRBV11-1 | TGTGCCAGCAGCTCAGGGACACAGGGAGTGAAGAGACTGTTTTTT | CASSSGTQGVKRLFF
TRBJ2-3 | NA | TRBD2 | TRBV3-1/TRBV3-2 | TGTGCCAGCAGCCACGCGAGAAAACTAGCGGGGGCCCACTCTAGCACAGATACGCAGTATTTT | CASSHARKLAGAHSSTDTQYF
TRBJ1-2 | once | TRBD1 | TRBV10-3 | TGTGCCATCAGTGAGGCGACAGGGTACTATGGCTACACCTTC | CAISEATGYYGYTF
TRBJ2-1 | medium-sized | NA | TRBV24-1 | TGTGCCACCAGTGATCTCGCAGTGGAGCAGTTCTTC | CATSDLAVEQFF
TRBJ2-1 | NA | TRBD2 | TRBV7-2 | TGTGCCAGCAGCTCCCCCCAGCGGGGGGGCTCCTACAATGAGCAGTTCTTC | CASSSPQRGGSYNEQFF
TRBJ2-7 | NA | TRBD1 | TRBV28 | TGTGCCAGCAGGCCGATGACAGGGGGCACCTACGAGCAGTACTTC | CASRPMTGGTYEQYF
TRBJ1-1 | NA | NA | TRBV6-5 | TGTGCCAGCAGTACTAGGACTGTGAACACTGAAGCTTTCTTT | CASSTRTVNTEAFF
TRBJ1-5 | NA | TRBD1 | TRBV29-1 | TGCAGCGTTGAGGGACAGGACGGACAGCCCCAGCATTTT | CSVEGQDGQPQHF
TRBJ2-1 | NA | TRBD1 | TRBV6-5 | TGTGCCAGCCGGTTATGGGACAGGAATGAGCAGTTCTTC | CASRLWDRNEQFF
TRBJ2-4 | once | NA | TRBV3-1/TRBV3-2 | TGTGCCAGCAGCCAAGAAAGGAAAAAGCGGCAGTACTTC | CASSQERKKRQYF
TRBJ2-5 | NA | NA | TRBV7-3 | TGTGCCAGCAGCAGAGGGGGTATGGGAGAGACCCAGTACTTC | CASSRGGMGETQYF
TRBJ2-3 | NA | NA | TRBV19 | TGTGCCAGTAGTATAGCCCCGGTGAAGAACACAGATACGCAGTATTTT | CASSIAPVKNTDTQYF